A single sample gave rise to the 15 T cell receptor beta chains below, sequenced in a study of Ad26.COV2.S vaccination and SARS-CoV-2 variants. Sample treatment: some 20 received Ad26.COV2.S at low or high dose, single or two shots; 5 received placebo; per-sample allocation not given. It was on day 63 after the first vaccine or placebo injection that samples were taken. TCRdb keeps only in-frame clones here, not all; method: immunoSEQ multiplex PCR. The sample shows some 340,000 clones, 85% of them seen only once. The sample here was peripheral blood, taken in a trial of Ad26.COV2.S vaccine versus placebo. Receptors were obtained from a person aged 18 to 59 who received the Ad26.COV2.S COVID-19 vaccine or a placebo.

The chain carries TRBV12-3 or TRBV12-4 and TRBJ1-2; TRBD1 aligns across 12 bases. The junction had 3 bases not matched to a gene; V was cut back by 7 bases and J by 6 bases. The CDR3 spans 13 residues. CDR3 coding DNA: TGTGCCAGCAACCGGGACAGGGGGCATGGCTACACCTTC. Its translation is CASNRDRGHGYTF.

The chain has TRBV2 and TRBJ2-5; TRBD1 matches at 11 bases. Germline V gene sequence: CDR1 SNHLY, CDR2 FYNNEI. With 5 bases clipped from V and 1 base from J, the junction kept 3 bases outside the gene matches. This CDR3 has 15 amino acids. CDR3 loop: CASSPDRGLQETQYF. CDR3 sequence (DNA): TGTGCCAGCAGTCCGGACAGGGGGCTCCAAGAGACCCAGTACTTC.

CDR3 bases: TGTGCCAGCAGTTTGCTGCCATCCGGGGGGGCCTCCTCTAGCACAGATACGCAGTATTTT. It translates to CASSLLPSGGASSSTDTQYF. This rearrangement joins TRBV27 to TRBJ2-3, with 8 bases identical to TRBD2. Germline V gene sequence: CDR1 MNHEY, CDR2 SMNVEV (reference sequence). The trim removed 3 bases at V and 0 bases at J, leaving 17 bases unmatched. This CDR3 region has 20 residues.

This chain uses TRBV28 with TRBJ2-2, with 8 nucleotides matching TRBD2. This CDR3 has 15 amino acids. The V segment lost 3 bases and the J segment 6 bases; nucleotides outside the gene matches: 6. The germline V gene encodes CDR1 MDHEN and CDR2 SYDVKM. The CDR3 loop is CASSFPGGASGELFF. The DNA of the CDR3 is TGTGCCAGCAGTTTCCCGGGGGGGGCTTCCGGGGAGCTGTTTTTT.

The genes are TRBV9 and TRBJ2-2, with TRBD1 matching 12 bases. V shed 3 bases, J shed 5 bases, and the junction held 5 bases outside the gene matches. This CDR3 has 16 residues. Germline V gene sequence: CDR1 SGDLS, CDR2 YYNGEE. This CDR3 reads CASSGPGQGATGELFF. The CDR3 DNA sequence: TGTGCCAGCAGCGGACCGGGACAGGGGGCTACCGGGGAGCTGTTTTTT. The full variable domain, in which reference TRBV9 and TRBJ2-2 provide the parts outside the CDR3, is DSGVTQTPKHLITATGQRVTLRCSPRSGDLSVYWYQQSLDQGLQFLIQYYNGEERAKGNILERFSAQQFPDLHSELNLSSLELGDSALYFCASSGPGQGATGELFFGEGSRLTVL.

CDR3 in amino acids: CAISTSTPPYNEQFF. CDR3 coding DNA: TGTGCCATCAGTACTAGTACCCCCCCATACAATGAGCAGTTCTTC. This chain joins TRBV10-3 and TRBJ2-1; a possible D gene is TRBD2 (5 bases). Trimming cost V 5 bases and J 4 bases, with 15 bases left between them. The germline CDR1 and CDR2 sequences are ENHRY and SYGVKD. This CDR3 is built from 15 residues.

The chain employs TRBV7-6 and TRBJ2-7; weak D call: TRBD2 (5 bases). CDR3 length: 11 residues. Trimming pared 5 bases from V and 3 bases from J, leaving 5 bases between. Germline CDR1 reads SGHVS; CDR2 reads FNYEAQ. CDR3 DNA sequence: TGTGCCAGCAGCCGGGGCTACGAGCAGTACTTC. The encoded protein is CASSRGYEQYF.

The chain uses TRBV5-1 and TRBJ1-4, with no clear D. V lost 0 bases and J 2 bases, leaving 5 bases between the germline ends. Germline V CDR1 and CDR2: SGHRS, YFSETQ. The CDR3 is 14 amino acids. In DNA form, the CDR3 reads TGCGCCAGCAGCTTGGGACCGACTAATGAAAAACTGTTTTTT. This sequence encodes CASSLGPTNEKLFF.

V usage is TRBV3-1 (or the pseudogene TRBV3-2) and J usage is TRBJ1-3, with D possibly being TRBD1 (5 bases). The V gene's germline CDR1 is LGHDT and CDR2 YNNKEL (reference sequence). With 4 bases removed from V and 4 bases from J, the gap between germline ends came to 14 bases. The CDR3 has 15 amino acids. The CDR3 DNA reads TGTGCCAGCAGCCCAACCAGGGTCGGCGGAAACACCATATATTTT. Amino acids: CASSPTRVGGNTIYF.

This clone was detected only once. The rearrangement joins TRBV10-2 to TRBJ2-1, with 12 nucleotides matching TRBD2. Germline V gives CDR1 WSHSY, CDR2 SAAADI. V lost 4 bases, J lost 6 bases, and 7 bases stayed unmatched. The CDR3 runs 16 residues. CDR3 protein: CASSGELAGGRNEQFF. The CDR3 region has the DNA TGCGCCAGCAGTGGGGAGCTAGCGGGGGGGCGCAATGAGCAGTTCTTC.

The V and J genes are TRBV28 and TRBJ1-2; the D gene is possibly TRBD1 (5 bases). The V end lost 4 bases, the J end lost 7 bases, and 19 bases lay between the germline ends. The germline V gene encodes CDR1 MDHEN and CDR2 SYDVKM. This CDR3 is built from 15 residues. The CDR3 DNA reads as TGTGCCAGCAGTTACTCACAGGACACAACAGGTGGCTACACCTTC. This encodes CASSYSQDTTGGYTF.

V gene TRBV5-8 combines with J gene TRBJ1-1, with D tentatively TRBD1 (5 bases). This CDR3 spans 14 amino acids. Per germline, CDR1 SGHTS and CDR2 YDEGEE. Trimming pared 2 bases from V and 1 base from J, leaving 9 bases between. This CDR3 is CASSFRVRNTEAFF. The CDR3 DNA is TGTGCCAGCAGCTTCAGGGTGAGGAACACTGAAGCTTTCTTT.

This sequence joins TRBV3-1 (or the pseudogene TRBV3-2) and TRBJ1-5, with D unresolved. The germline V gene encodes CDR1 LGHDT and CDR2 YNNKEL (reference sequence). The V gene lost 4 bases and the J gene lost 4 bases, with 14 bases spanning the gap. The CDR3 is 15 amino acids. The CDR3 here is CASSRKTGVNQPQHF. The CDR3 nucleotides read TGTGCCAGCAGCCGAAAGACCGGAGTTAATCAGCCCCAGCATTTT.

The chain combines TRBV5-5 with TRBJ2-6; weak D call: TRBD2 (6 bases). CDR1 is SGHKS and CDR2 is YYEKEE in the germline V gene (reference sequence). V was pared by 4 bases and J by 0 bases, with 11 bases between. The length of the CDR3 is 16 residues. CDR3 sequence reads: CASSLGLVSGANVLTF. CDR3 nucleotides: TGTGCCAGCAGCCTGGGACTCGTCTCTGGGGCCAACGTCCTGACTTTC.

The chain is built from TRBV2 and TRBJ2-7, with a tentative D call TRBD2 (6 bases). The CDR3 length is 16 residues. With 6 bases removed from V and 1 base from J, the gap between germline ends came to 19 bases. CDR1 is SNHLY and CDR2 is FYNNEI in the germline V gene. The CDR3 nucleotides are TGTGCCAGCAGATCCCTGGGAGGTATCGGATCCTACGAGCAGTACTTC. This encodes CASRSLGGIGSYEQYF.